Listed here are 30 T cell receptor beta chains from one sample, sequenced in a study of T cells after yellow fever vaccination. TCRdb redid the calling of the 5' RACE reads with MiXCR, one entry per CDR3 protein. In the table there are about 510,000 distinct CDR3 sequences, 21% of which are singletons. Sample: PBMCs, taken 21 days after the first yellow fever vaccination. Receptor source: a man aged 18 to 29 who received the YFV17D yellow fever vaccine.

This clonotype was counted a few times. The V and J genes are TRBV11-2 and TRBJ2-4, with TRBD2 as a possible D gene (6 bases). The germline V gene encodes CDR1 SGHAT and CDR2 FQNNGV. This CDR3 has 18 residues. V lost 4 bases, J lost 0 bases, and 19 bases lay in between. The CDR3 sequence is CASSSWGVRGLAKNIQYF. The CDR3 DNA follows: TGTGCCAGCAGCTCGTGGGGTGTGCGGGGACTAGCCAAAAACATTCAGTACTTC.

V usage is TRBV7-2 and J usage is TRBJ2-5; 8 nucleotides match TRBD2. The J segment lost 5 bases and the V segment lost 5 bases, leaving 7 bases of the junction unmatched. The germline CDR1 and CDR2 sequences are SGHTA and FQGNSA. The CDR3 loop spans 14 amino acids. The CDR3 DNA sequence: TGTGCCAGCAGCACCCGGGGGGGCTTTGAGACCCAGTACTTC. Translating gives CASSTRGGFETQYF.

This clonotype came up a few times. The V call is TRBV7-8, the J call TRBJ2-7; D gene unclear. Germline values: CDR1 SGHVS, CDR2 FQNEAQ. Trimming left V 6 bases short and J 3 bases short, with 12 bases between. The CDR3 consists of 13 residues. The CDR3 DNA reads as TGTGCCAGCAGTTATGAATTTCGCTACGAGCAGTACTTC. This sequence encodes CASSYEFRYEQYF.

About this clonotype itself: Its ends do not fully match the called genes, so a read error is possible. This chain links TRBV9 with TRBJ1-1, with 8 bases identical to TRBD1. Per germline, CDR1 SGDLS and CDR2 YYNGEE. The length of the CDR3 is 11 residues. CDR3 loop: CASSGGQGRIF. CDR3 sequence (DNA): TGTGCCAGCAGCGGCGGACAGGGCAGAATCTTT.

This clonotype was counted between two and nine times. The chain has TRBV27 and TRBJ2-1; D possibly corresponds to TRBD1 (5 bases). Germline V gene lookup returns CDR1 MNHEY and CDR2 SMNVEV (reference sequence). The ends were cut back, 4 bases at V and 1 base at J, with 14 bases in the middle. The CDR3 contains 16 residues. CDR3 sequence: CASSSWTPVSYNEQFF. In DNA form, the CDR3 reads TGTGCCAGCAGTTCTTGGACACCGGTTTCCTACAATGAGCAGTTCTTC.

The rearrangement joins TRBV7-9 to TRBJ2-5; D possibly matches TRBD1 or TRBD2 (5 bases each). V gave up 6 bases and J gave up 2 bases, with 19 bases separating them. This CDR3 spans 16 amino acids. Looked up from germline, CDR1 is SEHNR and CDR2 is FQNEAQ (reference sequence). CDR3 in DNA: TGTGCCAGCAGTCCCCTAGACCTGGGACGGCAAGAGACCCAGTACTTC. Encoded protein: CASSPLDLGRQETQYF.

The V and J genes are TRBV7-9 and TRBJ2-1; D not resolved. Looked up from germline, CDR1 is SEHNR and CDR2 is FQNEAQ (reference sequence). This CDR3 spans 14 amino acids. The V end was cut by 1 base, the J end by 4 bases, with 8 bases between. In nucleotides, the CDR3 is TGTGCCAGCAGCTTAGACAGCCAGTACAATGAGCAGTTCTTC. Encoded protein: CASSLDSQYNEQFF.

The chain uses TRBV12-3 or TRBV12-4 and TRBJ1-3, with 8 nucleotides matching TRBD1. This CDR3 contains 16 residues. The junction had 12 bases not matched to a gene; V was cut back by 9 bases and J by 2 bases. CDR3: CASRLAGGTPGNTIYF. In DNA, the CDR3 is TGTGCCAGTCGGCTGGCAGGGGGCACCCCTGGAAACACCATATATTTT.

The chain is built from TRBV20-1 and TRBJ2-1; the match to TRBD2 covers 7 bases. J lost 6 bases, V lost 6 bases, and 14 bases had no gene match. Germline V lookup: CDR1 DFQATT, CDR2 SNEGSKA (reference sequence). The CDR3 has 15 amino acids. CDR3 sequence (DNA): TGCAGTGCAACAAGCGGGACTAACTTCGGCAATGAGCAGTTCTTC. It is translated as CSATSGTNFGNEQFF.

The genes are TRBV5-1 and TRBJ1-1, with TRBD1 matching 7 bases. The trim removed 6 bases at V and 7 bases at J, leaving 12 bases unmatched. This CDR3 contains 14 residues. The germline V gene has CDR1 SGHRS and CDR2 YFSETQ. CDR3 sequence reads: CASTTGEGLDEAFF. The DNA of the CDR3 is TGCGCCAGCACCACAGGGGAAGGTCTAGATGAAGCTTTCTTT.

The genes are TRBV5-5 and TRBJ1-6; TRBD1 matches 12 bases. After removal of 3 bases from V and 11 bases from J, the junction contained 3 bases not matched to a gene. Germline lookup yields CDR1 SGHKS and CDR2 YYEKEE (reference sequence). This CDR3 is built from 14 residues. The CDR3 DNA follows: TGTGCCAGCAGCTCCGGGACAGGGGGCACACCCCTCCACTTT. Its translation is CASSSGTGGTPLHF.

This clonotype was seen ten or more times. The chain joins TRBV12-3 or TRBV12-4 to TRBJ2-1; tentatively, D is TRBD2 (5 bases). V was cut by 8 bases and J by 4 bases, with 9 bases left in between. This CDR3 is 12 amino acids long. CDR3 region: CASRGDYNEQFF. DNA for the CDR3: TGTGCCAGCCGGGGAGATTACAATGAGCAGTTCTTC.

This clonotype turned up a few times. The chain links TRBV4-1 to TRBJ2-1; D not certain. The CDR3 loop spans 14 amino acids. The V gene lost 3 bases and the J gene lost 7 bases, with 13 bases spanning the gap. Germline assignment: CDR1 MGHRA and CDR2 YSYEKL. CDR3 DNA: TGCGCCAGCAGCCAGGTATTACTGTTAAATGAGCAGTTCTTC. The encoded protein is CASSQVLLLNEQFF.

This clonotype was seen more than once but under ten times. The genes are TRBV3-1 and TRBJ1-6, with TRBD1 matching 7 bases. Looked up from germline, CDR1 is LGHDT and CDR2 is YNNKEL (reference sequence). J gave up 8 bases and V 5 bases, and 6 bases lay outside the gene matches. This CDR3 is 14 amino acids long. CDR3 loop: CASSVTGAYSPLHF. The CDR3 coding sequence is TGTGCCAGCAGCGTAACAGGGGCCTATTCACCCCTCCACTTT.

The chain combines TRBV3-1 with TRBJ2-3, with TRBD2 matching 11 bases. The CDR3 has 17 amino acids. Trimming at V came to 8 bases and at J to 2 bases, leaving 12 bases not matched to a gene. Germline lookup yields CDR1 LGHDT and CDR2 YNNKEL (reference sequence). CDR3 nucleotide sequence: TGTGCCAGCTGCCGGAGGGTGACTAGCGGGGACACAGATACGCAGTATTTT. Its protein is CASCRRVTSGDTDTQYF.

This clonotype was counted only a few times. J is TRBJ2-1 and V is TRBV7-9; D unclear. The V and J ends lost 6 bases and 0 bases respectively, with 9 bases between them. The germline V gene encodes CDR1 SEHNR and CDR2 FQNEAQ (reference sequence). The CDR3 loop spans 14 amino acids. The CDR3 nucleotides are TGTGCCAGCAGGGTCCACAGCTCCTACAATGAGCAGTTCTTC. Protein sequence: CASRVHSSYNEQFF.

This rearrangement joins TRBV6-5 to TRBJ2-4; D unclear. The ends were cut back, 2 bases at V and 3 bases at J, with 17 bases in the middle. Germline values: CDR1 MNHEY, CDR2 SVGAGI. There are 17 residues in the CDR3. This chain's CDR3 is CASSYGPFAGGKNIQYF. In DNA, the CDR3 is TGTGCCAGCAGTTACGGGCCCTTCGCAGGTGGCAAAAACATTCAGTACTTC.

This clonotype was recorded a few times. The rearrangement joins TRBV7-9 to TRBJ2-7; TRBD2 matches 9 bases. In germline, CDR1 is SEHNR, CDR2 FQNEAQ (reference sequence). Trimming removed 10 bases from V and 3 bases from J; junction bases left unmatched: 10. The CDR3 runs to 14 residues. The CDR3 reads CAINNPTSGYEQYV. In nucleotides, the CDR3 is TGTGCCATAAATAACCCGACTAGCGGCTACGAGCAGTACGTC.

This clonotype appeared a few times. The chain is built from TRBV5-1 and TRBJ1-1; a possible D gene is TRBD1 (5 bases). Germline V gene sequence: CDR1 SGHRS, CDR2 YFSETQ. This CDR3 region has 14 residues. Trimming stripped 6 bases from V and 2 bases from J, with 14 bases between. The CDR3 DNA follows: TGCGCCAGCAACTTCAGGGAAGTAAACACTGAAGCTTTCTTT. As protein: CASNFREVNTEAFF.

The J gene is TRBJ2-1, the V gene TRBV5-4; a weak D match, TRBD1 (7 bases). Germline V gene sequence: CDR1 SGHNT, CDR2 YYREEE (reference sequence). The CDR3 length is 17 residues. Trimming pared 4 bases from V and 0 bases from J, leaving 17 bases between. CDR3 nucleotide sequence: TGTGCCAGCAGCCGGGGGACAGCCAAGAGCTCCTACAATGAGCAGTTCTTC. Its protein product is CASSRGTAKSSYNEQFF.

This chain joins TRBV6-6 and TRBJ2-2; D is unclear. V lost 3 bases to trimming and J lost 7 bases, with 9 bases between them. Germline CDR1 MNHNY, CDR2 SVGAGI (reference sequence). This CDR3 region has 13 residues. Written as DNA, the CDR3 is TGTGCCAGCAGTTATAGGGTAAACGGGGAGCTGTTTTTT. Translated, it gives CASSYRVNGELFF.

This clonotype has just a few counts. This rearrangement joins TRBV6-1 to TRBJ2-7; perhaps TRBD1 as D (6 bases). Germline V gives CDR1 MNHNS, CDR2 SASEGT. The germline V and J ends were trimmed by 5 bases and 0 bases, with 14 bases remaining between them. The CDR3 is 15 amino acids. The CDR3 region is CASSKDSLSSYEQYF. The CDR3 bases are TGTGCCAGCAGTAAGGACAGTTTAAGCTCCTACGAGCAGTACTTC.

This clonotype was observed a few times. V is TRBV6-1 and J is TRBJ1-2; D is perhaps TRBD1 (5 bases). Germline assignment: CDR1 MNHNS and CDR2 SASEGT. Trimming removed 6 bases at V and 4 bases at J, with 15 bases between. The CDR3 runs 14 residues. In DNA form, the CDR3 reads TGTGCCAGCAGCCTTGGAGACAGCCTCTATGGCTACACCTTC. It yields the protein CASSLGDSLYGYTF.

The chain couples TRBV4-1 to TRBJ1-5, with D tentatively TRBD1 (5 bases). Germline V lookup: CDR1 MGHRA, CDR2 YSYEKL. This CDR3 contains 16 residues. With 2 bases removed from V and 5 bases from J, the gap between germline ends came to 16 bases. CDR3 bases: TGCGCCAGCAGCCAACCAAGACATGGGGCCTATCAGCCCCAGCATTTT. It encodes CASSQPRHGAYQPQHF.

The table lists this clonotype with a few counts. V is TRBV20-1 and J is TRBJ1-1; 11 bases are shared with TRBD1. The junction had 6 bases not matched to a gene; V was cut back by 5 bases and J by 1 base. The CDR3 is 15 residues long. Germline CDR1 DFQATT, CDR2 SNEGSKA (reference sequence). The CDR3 is CSAPGTGGQNTEAFF. For the CDR3, the DNA is TGCAGTGCTCCCGGGACAGGGGGTCAGAACACTGAAGCTTTCTTT.

This clonotype was recorded a few times. This rearrangement joins TRBV4-1 to TRBJ2-5; no reliable D call. Trimming left V 0 bases short and J 5 bases short, with 10 bases between. The CDR3 totals 14 residues. CDR1 and CDR2 from the germline V gene are MGHRA and YSYEKL. The CDR3, as DNA: TGCGCCAGCAGCCAAGACGACTTGGGGGAGACCCAGTACTTC. Protein sequence: CASSQDDLGETQYF.

This clonotype appeared a few times. The CDR3 spells CASSIRDSGANVLTF. CDR3 bases: TGTGCCAGCAGCATACGGGACTCTGGGGCCAACGTCCTGACTTTC. The gene calls are TRBV7-3 and TRBJ2-6; a weak D match, TRBD2 (5 bases). V lost 5 bases, J lost 0 bases, and 8 bases lay in between. This CDR3 spans 15 amino acids. Germline V CDR1 and CDR2: SGHTA, FQGTGA.

This clonotype occurred a few times. The chain carries TRBV7-3 and TRBJ1-2; D call uncertain. CDR3 length: 13 residues. V lost 5 bases and J lost 4, with 11 bases in between. Germline V lookup: CDR1 SGHTA, CDR2 FQGTGA. The CDR3 region is CASSPGETYGYTF. CDR3 nucleotides: TGTGCCAGCAGCCCCGGGGAAACCTATGGCTACACCTTC.

This clonotype turned up a few times. This chain's CDR3 is CASSFSGFRYGYTF. The CDR3 DNA reads as TGTGCCAGCAGTTTTTCGGGGTTTCGCTATGGCTACACCTTC. The gene calls are TRBV12-3 or TRBV12-4 and TRBJ1-2; no clear D gene. The CDR3 has 14 amino acids. Trimming took 3 bases from V and 4 from J, leaving 12 bases between them.

This clonotype has only a few counts. The genes are TRBV25-1 and TRBJ1-3; D call uncertain. V gave up 1 base and J gave up 0 bases, with 7 bases separating them. Germline V gene sequence: CDR1 MGHDK, CDR2 SYGVNS. The CDR3 sequence is 15 residues long. The CDR3 is CASSEWASSGNTIYF. The CDR3 region has the DNA TGTGCCAGCAGTGAATGGGCCAGCTCTGGAAACACCATATATTTT. Full variable domain (outside the CDR3, taken from reference TRBV25-1 and TRBJ1-3): EADIYQTPRYLVIGTGKKITLECSQTMGHDKMYWYQQDPGMELHLIHYSYGVNSTEKGDLSSESTVSRIRTEHFPLTLESARPSHTSQYLCASSEWASSGNTIYFGEGSWLTVV.